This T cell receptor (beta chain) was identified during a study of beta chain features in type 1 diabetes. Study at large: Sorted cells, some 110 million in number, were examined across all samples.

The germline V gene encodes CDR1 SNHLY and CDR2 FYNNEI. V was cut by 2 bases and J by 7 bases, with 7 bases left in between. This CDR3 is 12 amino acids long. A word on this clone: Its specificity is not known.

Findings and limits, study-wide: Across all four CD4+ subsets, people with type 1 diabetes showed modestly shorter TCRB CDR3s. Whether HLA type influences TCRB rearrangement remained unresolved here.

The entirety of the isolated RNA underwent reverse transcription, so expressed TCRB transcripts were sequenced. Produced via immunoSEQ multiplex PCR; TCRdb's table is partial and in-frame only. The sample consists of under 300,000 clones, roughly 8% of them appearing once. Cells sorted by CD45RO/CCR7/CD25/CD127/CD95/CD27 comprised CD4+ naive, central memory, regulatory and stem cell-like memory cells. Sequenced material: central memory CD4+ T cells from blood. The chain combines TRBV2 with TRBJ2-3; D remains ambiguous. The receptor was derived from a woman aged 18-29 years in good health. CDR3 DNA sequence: TGTGCCAGCAGTGAAATATCCAATACGCAGTATTTT. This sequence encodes CASSEISNTQYF.